Sequencing of this TCR beta chain was carried out in a study of CD8+CD57+ T cells in acquired aplastic anemia (dated by TCRdb to between 2018 and 2020). Background on the whole study: DNA extracted from sorted CD4+ and CD8+ cells had a mean of about 3 ug, with a range of 0.2 to 27.4 ug. CD8+CD57+ expansion was defined as a frequency above the mean frequency observed in healthy subjects.

As to this clonotype: What this receptor recognizes is not known. No much larger clone exists at a distance of one base, and base qualities are not known.

Flow cytometry had shown CD8+CD57+ cell expansion in the patients selected for sequencing. Severe acquired aplastic anemia was diagnosed in all patients according to International Study of Aplastic Anemia and Agranulocytosis and Camitta criteria. No patient had received any therapy when blood was sampled. TCR repertoires of sorted CD4+ and CD8+ blood T cells from severe aplastic anemia patients and healthy subjects were deep-sequenced in the study. In the USA, patient enrollment took place under clinicaltrials.gov protocols 00001620, 01623167, 00001397, 00071045, 00081523 and 00961064. Ficoll-Paque density gradient centrifugation was used to isolate peripheral blood mononuclear cells. Before DNA extraction, CD4+ and CD8+ T cells were sorted with FACS or magnetic beads. Beyond this particular receptor, the publication reports: Between patients and healthy controls, no significant difference in CD8+ Simpson's diversity was found (P=0.060). Roughly 30 CD8+ CDR3 sequences were shared between patients and controls but appeared highly expressed in patients and within their immunodominant clones.

Genomic DNA served as template for TCR beta VDJ combination and CDR3 sequence profiling. An Illumina HiSeq 2000 was used for TCR repertoire sequencing. In the paper's pipeline: Repertoire assessment relied on Simpson's diversity index, CDR3 size and DJ length profiles, and TRBV/TRBJ rearrangement plots. The immunodominant clone was defined as the most abundant DNA sequence in deep sequencing data. CDR3 amino acid sequences were screened for sharing across subjects and were compared with published repertoires and the VDJdb database. TCRdb reworked the public reads: Q25 trimming with fastp, MiXCR clone assembly, productive beta chains retained. Rows are unified per CDR3 protein, each entry keeping the most common DNA and genes. The V and J calls come from TCRdb's annotation, not from the publication. The sample table contains about 40,000 distinct CDR3 sequences; only one count was recorded for 60% to 70% of them. The ten largest make up 59% of the sample.

Sequencing was performed on sorted CD4+, CD8+, or CD8+CD57+ T cells (not recorded which) from PBMCs. This TCR derives from a human donor with aplastic anemia.

For the CDR3, the sequence is CATEQGPGNTIYF. The nucleotides read TGTGCCACTGAACAGGGGCCTGGAAACACCATATATTTT. This receptor chain uses TRBV10-3 and TRBJ1-3; 7 junctional bases match TRBD1. Clipping removes 10 bases from V and 2 bases from J, with 5 as the unmatched junction base count. The cysteine opens and the phenylalanine closes a CDR3 of 13 amino acids. Just the 39-base CDR3 DNA is kept, in frame starting at base 1. In the germline V gene, CDR1 corresponds to ENHRY and CDR2 to SYGVKD.